This TCR beta chain originates from a study of cytomegalovirus exposure and HLA in healthy donors. The V end was cut by 8 bases, the J end by 4 bases, with 21 bases between. This CDR3 comprises 16 residues. CDR1 and CDR2 from the germline V gene are SNHLY and FYNNEI. Produced via immunoSEQ multiplex PCR; TCRdb's table is partial and in-frame only. The sample contains roughly 190,000 clones, about 84% of which appear only once. The receptor was isolated from a woman between 18 and 30 years old in good health and CMV-seronegative. The sequencing input was PBMCs. The chain uses TRBV2 and TRBJ1-3; perhaps TRBD1 as D (5 bases). The CDR3 loop is CASHDGGSGYGNTIYF. The CDR3 nucleotides are TGTGCCAGCCATGATGGGGGGTCGGGGTACGGAAACACCATATATTTT.